The 22 T cell receptor beta chains below all came from one sample that was sequenced in a study of blood T cells in healthy people across ages. Next came a second PCR, run for about 7 to 12 cycles, which used a sample-barcoded 5' primer along with a J-beta primer mix. TCRdb re-derived calls from the 5' RACE reads in MiXCR, one entry per CDR3 protein. Of more than 650,000 distinct CDR3 sequences in the sample, 20% to 25% were seen once. Sequencing used blood. These receptor sequences come from a man between 65 and 85 years old in good health.

J is TRBJ1-1 and V is TRBV7-6, with D perhaps matching TRBD1 (5 bases). The length of the CDR3 is 14 residues. The V end was cut by 1 base, the J end by 6 bases, with 12 bases between. Germline V gene lookup returns CDR1 SGHVS and CDR2 FNYEAQ. The CDR3 protein is CASSLGSGASEAFF. The CDR3 coding sequence is TGTGCCAGCAGCTTAGGGAGTGGGGCTTCTGAAGCTTTCTTT.

This chain connects TRBV9 to TRBJ2-2; 10 bases are shared with TRBD2. J gave up 2 bases and V 4 bases, and 5 bases lay outside the gene matches. CDR1 and CDR2 (germline): SGDLS, YYNGEE. This CDR3 is built from 16 residues. CDR3 nucleotides: TGTGCCAGCAGCCAAGGACTAGCGGAAAACACCGGGGAGCTGTTTTTT. Translated: CASSQGLAENTGELFF.

The chain links TRBV3-1 to TRBJ1-2; the D is unclear. This CDR3 region has 13 residues. Germline V gene sequence: CDR1 LGHDT, CDR2 YNNKEL (reference sequence). The ends were cut back, 10 bases at V and 2 bases at J, with 14 bases in the middle. The CDR3 nucleotides are TGTGCCACCTCAGGCTTGATCAACTATGGCTACACCTTC. Translating gives CATSGLINYGYTF. Based on the CDR3 plus reference TRBV3-1 and TRBJ1-2, the full variable domain is DTAVSQTPKYLVTQMGNDKSIKCEQNLGHDTMYWYKQDSKKFLKIMFSYNNKELIINETVPNRFSPKSPDKAHLNLHINSLELGDSAVYFCATSGLINYGYTFGSGTRLTVV.

This clonotype occurred a few times. The chain employs TRBV28 and TRBJ2-4; D is unresolved. Trimming stripped 7 bases from V and 1 base from J, with 23 bases between. Germline V CDR1 and CDR2: MDHEN, SYDVKM. The CDR3 is 18 residues long. CDR3 amino acids: CASNSPGSPIVAKNIQYF. Here the CDR3 DNA reads TGTGCCAGCAATTCGCCCGGGTCTCCGATTGTGGCCAAAAACATTCAGTACTTC.

The chain uses TRBV12-3 or TRBV12-4 and TRBJ1-1, with 8 bases matching TRBD1. V lost 2 bases to trimming and J lost 5 bases; unmatched junction nucleotides: 4. The CDR3 consists of 14 residues. CDR3 DNA sequence: TGTGCCAGCAGTTTACGACAGGGGTCGACTGAAGCTTTCTTT. Encoded protein: CASSLRQGSTEAFF.

The chain links TRBV9 to TRBJ2-5; 7 positions match TRBD2. The trim removed 2 bases at V and 1 base at J, leaving 5 bases unmatched. There are 15 residues in the CDR3. The germline gives CDR1 SGDLS, CDR2 YYNGEE. CDR3 DNA: TGTGCCAGCAGCGTGGAAGGGACTACCCAAGAGACCCAGTACTTC. This translates into CASSVEGTTQETQYF.

The V gene is TRBV5-1, the J gene TRBJ1-1; D is undetermined. Trimming removed 0 bases from V and 4 bases from J, with 10 bases in between. The CDR3 runs 14 residues. Germline V gives CDR1 SGHRS, CDR2 YFSETQ. The CDR3 here is CASSLGSPTTEAFF. CDR3 bases: TGCGCCAGCAGCTTGGGTTCTCCCACCACTGAAGCTTTCTTT.

This clonotype came up many times. This sequence joins TRBV7-9 and TRBJ1-6, with D unclear. Trimming shortened V by 1 base and J by 7 bases, and 8 bases separated the two germline ends. Germline loops: CDR1 SEHNR, CDR2 FQNEAQ (reference sequence). This CDR3 has 14 residues. The DNA of the CDR3 is TGTGCCAGCAGCTTAGATGGAGAGAATTCACCCCTCCACTTT. This gives the protein CASSLDGENSPLHF.

This clonotype was detected a few times. CDR3: CASSYPGQGNLNEQFF. CDR3 bases: TGCGCCAGCAGCTACCCGGGACAGGGAAATTTGAATGAGCAGTTCTTC. The chain links TRBV5-1 to TRBJ2-1; 9 bases agree with TRBD1. The CDR3 has 16 amino acids. Germline V gene lookup returns CDR1 SGHRS and CDR2 YFSETQ. Losses at the gene ends were 3 bases for V and 7 bases for J; bases not matched to a gene: 11.

J is TRBJ1-3 and V is TRBV5-6; unclear D gene. The V end was cut by 6 bases, the J end by 2 bases, with 6 bases between. Germline loops: CDR1 SGHDT, CDR2 YYEEEE. This CDR3 is 12 amino acids long. CDR3 region: CASTRAGNTIYF. The DNA for the CDR3 is TGTGCCAGCACGAGGGCTGGAAACACCATATATTTT.

V gene TRBV12-3 or TRBV12-4 combines with J gene TRBJ1-6; 9 bases map to TRBD1. V lost 5 bases, J lost 9 bases, and 5 bases stayed unmatched. The CDR3 loop spans 14 amino acids. In DNA form, the CDR3 reads TGTGCCAGCAGTCCCCGGGACAGGGTTTCACCCCTCCACTTT. Encoded protein: CASSPRDRVSPLHF.

This clonotype came up many times. The V and J genes are TRBV5-5 and TRBJ2-7, with D perhaps matching TRBD2 (5 bases). The CDR3 is 14 residues long. V dropped 4 bases and J dropped 7 bases, with 18 bases sitting between them. Germline V gene data show CDR1 as SGHKS and CDR2 as YYEKEE (reference sequence). The CDR3 loop is CASSTLPGTKEQYF. CDR3 DNA sequence: TGTGCCAGCAGCACTCTCCCGGGAACCAAAGAGCAGTACTTC.

This clonotype showed up just a few times. The germline gene is not matched at one end of the junction; a read error may be the cause. This rearrangement joins TRBV6-4 to TRBJ2-1; 9 bases are a match to TRBD2. Germline values: CDR1 MRHNA, CDR2 SNTAGT. The CDR3 has 14 amino acids. Here the CDR3 reads CTSRHSGRRNEQFF. CDR3 DNA: TGTACCAGCAGACATAGCGGGAGAAGAAATGAGCAGTTCTTC.

The chain employs TRBV9 and TRBJ2-1; D not resolved. The J call may not be correct, given that the DNA end is closer to TRBJ2-7. The CDR3 runs 12 residues. Germline-derived CDR1 and CDR2 are SGDLS and YYNGEE. CDR3 residues: CAMLVYGHEQYV. The CDR3 nucleotides read TGTGCCATGTTGGTTTACGGGCACGAGCAGTACGTC.

The gene calls are TRBV6-1 and TRBJ2-1; 12 positions agree with TRBD2. With the DNA end fitting TRBJ2-7 better, the J assignment may be wrong. The CDR3 is 15 amino acids. The germline V gene encodes CDR1 MNHNS and CDR2 SASEGT. DNA of the CDR3: TGTGCCAGCAGCCTGACTAGCGGGAGAGACTACGAGCAGTACGTC. This translates into CASSLTSGRDYEQYV.

The V call is TRBV6-5, the J call TRBJ2-1; the match to TRBD2 covers 11 bases. This CDR3 comprises 18 residues. The trim removed 4 bases at V and 6 bases at J, leaving 14 bases unmatched. Germline loops: CDR1 MNHEY, CDR2 SVGAGI. CDR3 in DNA: TGTGCCAGCAGTTTCCCCTCAACACTAGCGGGGGTTACCAATGAGCAGTTCTTC. It is translated as CASSFPSTLAGVTNEQFF.

This clonotype was seen a few times. The J gene is TRBJ2-7, the V gene TRBV12-3 or TRBV12-4; no reliable D call. V lost 3 bases and J lost 0, with 9 bases in between. The CDR3 sequence is 14 residues long. The DNA for the CDR3 is TGTGCCAGCAGTTTGGTGGTCAACTCCTACGAGCAGTACGTC. Encoded protein: CASSLVVNSYEQYV.

This rearrangement joins TRBV29-1 to TRBJ1-3, with D unresolved. V was clipped by 2 bases and J by 2 bases, with 7 bases between them. Germline V gene sequence: CDR1 SQVTM, CDR2 ANQGSEA. The length of the CDR3 is 13 residues. The CDR3 sequence is CSVEPLTGNTIYF. The CDR3 nucleotides are TGCAGCGTTGAACCTCTTACTGGAAACACCATATATTTT.

The J gene is TRBJ1-2, the V gene TRBV7-9; D gene uncertain. V was shortened by 5 bases and J by 8 bases, with 9 bases between the two germline ends. The CDR3 covers 11 residues. Per germline, CDR1 SEHNR and CDR2 FQNEAQ (reference sequence). The CDR3 sequence is CASSRGWGYTF. CDR3 nucleotides: TGTGCCAGCAGCCGTGGATGGGGCTACACCTTC.

The CDR3 reads CASSHSGPSLDTQYF. The CDR3, as DNA: TGTGCCAGCAGCCATAGCGGCCCCTCTCTAGATACGCAGTATTTT. The gene calls are TRBV12-3 or TRBV12-4 and TRBJ2-3; tentatively, D is TRBD2 (6 bases). Deletions cut 6 bases from V and 5 bases from J, with 18 bases between. CDR3 size: 15 residues.

The chain is built from TRBV24-1 and TRBJ2-7; weak D call: TRBD1 (6 bases). The CDR3 extends over 13 amino acids. Germline CDR1 KGHDR, CDR2 SFDVKD. The V end was cut by 10 bases, the J end by 0 bases, with 12 bases between. The CDR3 DNA reads as TGTGCCACGCAGGGGTCCAACTCCTACGAGCAGTACTTC. Translated, it gives CATQGSNSYEQYF.

This clonotype was seen once. This CDR3 fails to terminate in the conserved phenylalanine or tryptophan, so it likely reflects a read error. The DNA of the CDR3 is TGCGCCAGCAGCATACAGGGGGATACGCAGTATCTT. It encodes CASSIQGDTQYL. The chain links TRBV5-1 to TRBJ2-3; 7 bases fit TRBD1. Germline trimming cut 4 bases from V and 6 bases from J; bases unmatched to any gene: 2. This CDR3 is built from 12 residues. Germline loops: CDR1 SGHRS, CDR2 YFSETQ.